The sequence of this T cell receptor (beta chain) was determined in a study of tumor-infiltrating lymphocytes in primary liver carcinoma. Study in general: There were roughly 3.5 to 7.13 million productive TCRbeta reads per sample, a yield similar across tissue types.

Unsorted bulk tissue (roughly 17-33 mg) underwent RNA and DNA co-extraction. Trimming cost V 0 bases and J 1 base, with 5 bases left between them. This CDR3 spans 14 amino acids. Germline CDR1 SGHVS, CDR2 FQNEAQ. With a constant-region primer, TCR beta cDNA was made from around 530 ng of total RNA. Slightly modified ARM-PCR served as the procedure for the TCR beta libraries. These libraries came from three rounds of nested multiplex PCR. Forward primers for TRBV1-TRBV30 and a C-beta reverse primer served the first two PCR rounds, at around 11 cycles each. TCRdb independently ran MiXCR on the multiplex PCR reads; one entry per CDR3 protein. The table has 90,000 to 100,000 distinct CDR3 sequences, roughly 69% seen once. This clonotype was seen at least ten times. Its matching antigen is unknown. Whole-study findings and limits: The 250 largest clones made up significantly more of tumor than blood repertoires (p = 0.039).

V and J are TRBV7-8 and TRBJ2-3; no clear D. Sequenced material: liver tumor tissue from sampling region 5. The sample's subset: tumor region T5, tumor centre. The receptor comes from an older woman with primary liver carcinoma and hepatitis B virus infection. CDR3 amino acids: CASSLAWGTDTQYF. The CDR3 region has the DNA TGTGCCAGCAGCTTAGCCTGGGGCACAGATACGCAGTATTTT.